The T cell receptor beta chain described here comes from a study of blood T cell repertoires in COVID-19. Across the study: There were acute and convalescent COVID-19 samples, and they came from the United States, Italy and Spain.

TCRdb keeps only in-frame clones here, not all; method: immunoSEQ multiplex PCR. The table shows roughly 170,000 clones, with roughly nine tenths occurring only once. This sequence was found in an older man with active or convalescent COVID-19. The material sequenced was peripheral blood.

The CDR3 region has the DNA TGTGCCATCACGACAGGGAGAACTAATGAAAAACTGTTTTTT. Encoded protein: CAITTGRTNEKLFF. V usage is TRBV6-6 and J usage is TRBJ1-4, with TRBD1 identical over 7 bases. Per germline, CDR1 MNHNY and CDR2 SVGAGI (reference sequence). V was pared by 10 bases and J by 1 base, with 6 bases of the junction left unmatched. This CDR3 has 14 residues.